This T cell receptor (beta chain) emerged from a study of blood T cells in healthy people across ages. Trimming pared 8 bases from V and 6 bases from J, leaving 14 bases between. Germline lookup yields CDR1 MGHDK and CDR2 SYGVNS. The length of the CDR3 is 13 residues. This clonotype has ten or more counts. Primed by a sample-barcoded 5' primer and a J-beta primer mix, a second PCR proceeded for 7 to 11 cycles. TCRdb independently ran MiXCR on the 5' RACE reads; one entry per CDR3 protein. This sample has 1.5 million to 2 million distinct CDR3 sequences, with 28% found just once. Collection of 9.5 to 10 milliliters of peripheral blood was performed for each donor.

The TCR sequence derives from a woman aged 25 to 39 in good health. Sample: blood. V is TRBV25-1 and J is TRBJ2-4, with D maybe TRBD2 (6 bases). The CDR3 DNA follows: TGTGCCAGCGGCCACGGGACTGGAAACATTCAGTACTTC. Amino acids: CASGHGTGNIQYF. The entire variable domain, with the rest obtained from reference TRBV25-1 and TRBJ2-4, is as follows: EADIYQTPRYLVIGTGKKITLECSQTMGHDKMYWYQQDPGMELHLIHYSYGVNSTEKGDLSSESTVSRIRTEHFPLTLESARPSHTSQYLCASGHGTGNIQYFGAGTRLSVL.